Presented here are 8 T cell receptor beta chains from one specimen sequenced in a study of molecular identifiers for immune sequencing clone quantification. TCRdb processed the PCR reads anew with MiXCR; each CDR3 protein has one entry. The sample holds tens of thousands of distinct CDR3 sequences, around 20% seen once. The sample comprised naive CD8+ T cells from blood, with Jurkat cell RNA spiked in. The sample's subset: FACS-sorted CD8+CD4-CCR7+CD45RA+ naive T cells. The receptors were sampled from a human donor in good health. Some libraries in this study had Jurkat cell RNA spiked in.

CDR3 sequence (DNA): TGTGCCAGCAGCTTAGGACTAGCGGGGGGCGATACGCAGTATTTT. It encodes CASSLGLAGGDTQYF. This chain uses TRBV13 with TRBJ2-3; 12 positions match TRBD2. In germline, CDR1 is PRHDT, CDR2 FYEKMQ (reference sequence). Unmatched junction bases numbered 1, after V lost 0 bases and J lost 6 bases. CDR3 length: 15 amino acids. The entire variable domain, with the rest obtained from reference TRBV13 and TRBJ2-3, is as follows: AAGVIQSPRHLIKEKRETATLKCYPIPRHDTVYWYQQGPGQDPQFLISFYEKMQSDKGSIPDRFSAQQFSDYHSELNMSSLELGDSALYFCASSLGLAGGDTQYFGPGTRLTVL.

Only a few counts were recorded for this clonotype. Here the CDR3 reads CATKRGQGRTGELFF. The CDR3 coding sequence is TGTGCCACCAAGAGAGGACAGGGGCGCACCGGGGAGCTGTTTTTT. This chain connects TRBV27 to TRBJ2-2; 9 nucleotides agree with TRBD1. Per germline, CDR1 MNHEY and CDR2 SMNVEV (reference sequence). The CDR3 contains 15 residues. J lost 4 bases, V lost 10 bases, and 10 bases had no gene match.

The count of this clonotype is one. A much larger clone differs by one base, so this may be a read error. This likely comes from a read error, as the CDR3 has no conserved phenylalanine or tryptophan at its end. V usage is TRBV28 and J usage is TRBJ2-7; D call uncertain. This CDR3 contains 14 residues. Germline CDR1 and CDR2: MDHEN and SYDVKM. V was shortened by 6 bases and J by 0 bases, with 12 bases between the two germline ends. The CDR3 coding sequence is TGTGCCAGCAGCTATAGTGGGGACTCCTACGAGCAGTACTTA. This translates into CASSYSGDSYEQYL.

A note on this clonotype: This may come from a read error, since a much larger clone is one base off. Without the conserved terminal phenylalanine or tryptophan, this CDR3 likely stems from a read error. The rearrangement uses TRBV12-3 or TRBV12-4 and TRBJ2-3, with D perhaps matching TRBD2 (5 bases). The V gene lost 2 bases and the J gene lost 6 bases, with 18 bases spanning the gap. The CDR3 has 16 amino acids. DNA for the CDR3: TGTGCCAGCAGTTTATGGGAGTACCAAAGCTCTGATACGCAGTATCTT. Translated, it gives CASSLWEYQSSDTQYL.

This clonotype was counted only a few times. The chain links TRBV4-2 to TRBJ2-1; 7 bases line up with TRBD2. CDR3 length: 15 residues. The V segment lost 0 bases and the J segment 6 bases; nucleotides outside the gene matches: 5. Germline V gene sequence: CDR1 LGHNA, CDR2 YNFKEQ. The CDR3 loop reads CASSQDLLAANEQFF. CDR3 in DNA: TGTGCCAGCAGCCAAGATTTGCTAGCGGCCAATGAGCAGTTCTTC.

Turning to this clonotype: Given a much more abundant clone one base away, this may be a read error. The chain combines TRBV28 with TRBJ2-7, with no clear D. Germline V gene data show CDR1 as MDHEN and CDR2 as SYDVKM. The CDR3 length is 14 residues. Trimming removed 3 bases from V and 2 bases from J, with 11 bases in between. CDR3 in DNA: TGTGCCAGCAGTTTGAGACTCTCGACCTACGAGCAGTACTTC. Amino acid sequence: CASSLRLSTYEQYF.

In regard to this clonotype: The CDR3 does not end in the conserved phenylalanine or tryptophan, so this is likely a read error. CDR3 nucleotides: TGTGCCAGCAGCGCGTCGGTCCGGGACGAGCAGTACTCC. Its translation is CASSASVRDEQYS. The rearrangement uses TRBV9 and TRBJ2-7; D not certain. Between the trimmed V and J ends, which lost 3 bases and 5 bases, there was a span of 12 bases. CDR3 length equals 13 residues. Looked up from germline, CDR1 is SGDLS and CDR2 is YYNGEE.

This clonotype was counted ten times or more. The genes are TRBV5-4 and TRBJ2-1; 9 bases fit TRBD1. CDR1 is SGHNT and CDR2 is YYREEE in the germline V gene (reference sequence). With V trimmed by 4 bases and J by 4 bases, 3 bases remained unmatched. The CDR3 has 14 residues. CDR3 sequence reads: CASSRGQGYNEQFF. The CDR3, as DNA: TGTGCCAGCAGCAGGGGACAGGGTTACAATGAGCAGTTCTTC.